This T cell receptor (beta chain) was retrieved from a study of shared clonotypes between healthy human individuals. The CDR3 covers 15 residues. CDR1 is LNHDA and CDR2 is SQIVND in the germline V gene (reference sequence). V was trimmed by 5 bases and J by 3 bases, leaving 16 bases between them. In regard to this clone: As yet, its antigen is unknown.

Study conclusions and caveats: A handful of donors had about 5% of their naive CD4 clonotypes in common.

Donation came from healthy HIV-negative adults that had no recent acute infections or vaccinations. At the deep level, the assay was run. Sequencing was performed with immunoSEQ multiplex PCR; in TCRdb, only in-frame clones are kept and a portion is missing. The profile shows about 1.5 million clones, about 98% of them singletons. The rearrangement joins TRBV19 to TRBJ1-1; D unclear. What was sequenced was naive CD4+ T cells sorted from blood. Noted subset: CD45RA+ positively selected. The source of this sequence is a man younger than 45 in good health. The CDR3 region has the DNA TGTGCCAGTAGTGCTCTCGGGGATACGGACACTGAAGCTTTCTTT. Its protein product is CASSALGDTDTEAFF.